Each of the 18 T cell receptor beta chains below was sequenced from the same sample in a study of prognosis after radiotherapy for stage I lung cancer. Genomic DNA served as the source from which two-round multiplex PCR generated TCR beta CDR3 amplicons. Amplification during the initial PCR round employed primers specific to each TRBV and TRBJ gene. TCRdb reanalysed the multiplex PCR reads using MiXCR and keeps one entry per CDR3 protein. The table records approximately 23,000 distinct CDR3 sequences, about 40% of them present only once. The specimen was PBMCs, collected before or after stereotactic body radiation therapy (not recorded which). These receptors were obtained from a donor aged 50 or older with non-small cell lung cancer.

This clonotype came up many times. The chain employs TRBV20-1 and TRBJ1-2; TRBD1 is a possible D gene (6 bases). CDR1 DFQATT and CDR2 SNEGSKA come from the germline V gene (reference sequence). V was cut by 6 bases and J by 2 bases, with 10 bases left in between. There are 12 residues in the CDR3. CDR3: CSAAGANYGYTF. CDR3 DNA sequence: TGCAGTGCCGCAGGGGCGAACTATGGCTACACCTTC.

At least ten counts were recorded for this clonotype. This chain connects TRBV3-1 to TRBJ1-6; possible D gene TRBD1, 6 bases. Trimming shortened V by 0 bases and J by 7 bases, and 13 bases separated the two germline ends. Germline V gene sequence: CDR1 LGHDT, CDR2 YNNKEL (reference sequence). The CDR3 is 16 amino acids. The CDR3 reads CASSQDSGASNSPLHF. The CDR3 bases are TGTGCCAGCAGCCAAGATTCAGGGGCTTCGAATTCACCCCTCCACTTT.

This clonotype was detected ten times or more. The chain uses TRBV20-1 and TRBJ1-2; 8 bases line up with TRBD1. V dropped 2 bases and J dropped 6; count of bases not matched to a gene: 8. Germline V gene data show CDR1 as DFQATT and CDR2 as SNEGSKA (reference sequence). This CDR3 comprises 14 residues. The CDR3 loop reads CSARHPGGQDGYTF. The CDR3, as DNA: TGCAGTGCTAGACATCCAGGGGGCCAGGATGGCTACACCTTC.

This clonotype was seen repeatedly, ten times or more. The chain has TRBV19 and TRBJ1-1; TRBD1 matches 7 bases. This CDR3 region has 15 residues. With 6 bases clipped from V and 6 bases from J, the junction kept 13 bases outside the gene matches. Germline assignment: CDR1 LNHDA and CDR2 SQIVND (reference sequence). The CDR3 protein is CASSPGRGLRAEAFF. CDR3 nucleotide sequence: TGTGCCAGTAGCCCCGGGAGGGGGCTGAGGGCTGAAGCTTTCTTT. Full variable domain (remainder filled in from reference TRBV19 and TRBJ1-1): DGGITQSPKYLFRKEGQNVTLSCEQNLNHDAMYWYRQDPGQGLRLIYYSQIVNDFQKGDIAEGYSVSREKKESFPLTVTSAQKNPTAFYLCASSPGRGLRAEAFFGQGTRLTVV.

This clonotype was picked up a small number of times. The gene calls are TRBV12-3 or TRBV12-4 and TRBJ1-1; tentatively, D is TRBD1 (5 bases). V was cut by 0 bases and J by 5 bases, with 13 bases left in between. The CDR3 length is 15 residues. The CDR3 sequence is CASSLAQGGWTEAFF. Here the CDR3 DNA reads TGTGCCAGCAGTTTAGCGCAGGGAGGGTGGACTGAAGCTTTCTTT.

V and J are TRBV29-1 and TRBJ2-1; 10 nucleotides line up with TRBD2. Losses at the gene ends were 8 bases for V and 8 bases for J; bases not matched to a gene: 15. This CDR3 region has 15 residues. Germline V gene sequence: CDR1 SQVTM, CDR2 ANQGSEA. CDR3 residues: CSTFRVEREGDEQFF. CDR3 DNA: TGCAGCACCTTTCGAGTGGAGCGGGAGGGCGATGAGCAGTTCTTC.

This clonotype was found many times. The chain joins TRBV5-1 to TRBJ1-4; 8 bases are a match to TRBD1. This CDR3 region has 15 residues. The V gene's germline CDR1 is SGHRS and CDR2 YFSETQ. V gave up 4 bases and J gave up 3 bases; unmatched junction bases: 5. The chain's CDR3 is CASSMTGVANEKLFF. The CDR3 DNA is TGCGCCAGCAGCATGACAGGGGTGGCTAATGAAAAACTGTTTTTT.

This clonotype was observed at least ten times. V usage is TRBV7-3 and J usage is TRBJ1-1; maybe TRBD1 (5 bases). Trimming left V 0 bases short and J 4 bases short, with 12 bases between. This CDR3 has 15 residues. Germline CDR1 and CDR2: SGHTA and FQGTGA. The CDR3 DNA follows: TGTGCCAGCAGCTTAACGGGAGGGGCGTCCACTGAAGCTTTCTTT. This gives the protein CASSLTGGASTEAFF. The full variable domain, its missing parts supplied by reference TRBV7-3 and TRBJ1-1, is GAGVSQTPSNKVTEKGKYVELRCDPISGHTALYWYRQSLGQGPEFLIYFQGTGAADDSGLPNDRFFAVRPEGSVSTLKIQRTERGDSAVYLCASSLTGGASTEAFFGQGTRLTVV.

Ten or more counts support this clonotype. CDR3 nucleotide sequence: TGTGCCAGCCTATTTGACAGGGGAGGGGAGACCCAGTACTTC. Residues: CASLFDRGGETQYF. V and J are TRBV2 and TRBJ2-5, with a weak D call TRBD1 (8 bases). Per the germline V gene, CDR1 is SNHLY and CDR2 is FYNNEI. The V and J ends lost 8 bases and 5 bases respectively, with 18 bases between them. This CDR3 is 14 amino acids long.

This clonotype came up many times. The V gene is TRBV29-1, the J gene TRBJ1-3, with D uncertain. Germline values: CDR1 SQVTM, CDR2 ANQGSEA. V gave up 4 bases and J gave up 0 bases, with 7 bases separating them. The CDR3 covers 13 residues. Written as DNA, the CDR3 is TGCAGCGTTGGACGGAACTCTGGAAACACCATATATTTT. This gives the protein CSVGRNSGNTIYF.

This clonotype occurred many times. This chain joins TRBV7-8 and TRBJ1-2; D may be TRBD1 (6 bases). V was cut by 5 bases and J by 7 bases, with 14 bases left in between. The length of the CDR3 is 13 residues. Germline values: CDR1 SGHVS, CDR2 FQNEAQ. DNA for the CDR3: TGTGCCAGCAGCCCGAATACAGGGAGTGGCTACACCTTC. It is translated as CASSPNTGSGYTF.

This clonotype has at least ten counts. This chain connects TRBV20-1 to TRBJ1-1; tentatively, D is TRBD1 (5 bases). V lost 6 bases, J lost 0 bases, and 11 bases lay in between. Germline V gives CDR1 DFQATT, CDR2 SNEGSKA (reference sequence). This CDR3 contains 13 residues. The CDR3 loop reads CSATRQLNTEAFF. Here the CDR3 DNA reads TGCAGTGCCACAAGACAGTTGAACACTGAAGCTTTCTTT.

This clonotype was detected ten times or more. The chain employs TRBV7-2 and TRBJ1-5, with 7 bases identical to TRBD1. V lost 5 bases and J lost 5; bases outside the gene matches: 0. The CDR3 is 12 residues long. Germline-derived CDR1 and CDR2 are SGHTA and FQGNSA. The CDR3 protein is CASSQGDQPQHF. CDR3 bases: TGTGCCAGCAGCCAGGGGGATCAGCCCCAGCATTTT.

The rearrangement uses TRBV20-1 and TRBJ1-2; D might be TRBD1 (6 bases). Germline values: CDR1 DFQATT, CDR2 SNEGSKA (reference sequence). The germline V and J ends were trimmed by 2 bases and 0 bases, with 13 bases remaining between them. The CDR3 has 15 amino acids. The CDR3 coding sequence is TGCAGTGCTAGACCTGCAGGGGCCCCTAACTATGGCTACACCTTC. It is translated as CSARPAGAPNYGYTF.

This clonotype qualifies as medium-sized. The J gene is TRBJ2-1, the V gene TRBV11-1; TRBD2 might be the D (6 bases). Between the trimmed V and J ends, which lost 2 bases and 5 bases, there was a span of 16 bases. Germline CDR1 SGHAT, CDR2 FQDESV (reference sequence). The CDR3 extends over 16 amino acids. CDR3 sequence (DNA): TGTGCCAGCAGCTTAAGGGCTAGCGCCCAAAACAATGAGCAGTTCTTC. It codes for CASSLRASAQNNEQFF.

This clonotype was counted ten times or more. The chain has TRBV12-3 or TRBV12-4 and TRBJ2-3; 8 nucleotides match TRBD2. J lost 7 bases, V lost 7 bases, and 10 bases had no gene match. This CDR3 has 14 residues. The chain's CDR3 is CASIVSGGPNTQYF. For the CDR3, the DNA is TGTGCCAGCATTGTATCGGGAGGGCCGAATACGCAGTATTTT.

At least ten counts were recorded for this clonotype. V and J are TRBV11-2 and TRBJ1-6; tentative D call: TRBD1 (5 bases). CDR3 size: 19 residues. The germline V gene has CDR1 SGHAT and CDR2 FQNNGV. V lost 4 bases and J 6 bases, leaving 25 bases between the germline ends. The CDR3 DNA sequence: TGTGCCAGCAGCTCAGAGGTTGGCGCGGGGGTAATCAGTAATTCACCCCTCCACTTT. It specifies CASSSEVGAGVISNSPLHF.

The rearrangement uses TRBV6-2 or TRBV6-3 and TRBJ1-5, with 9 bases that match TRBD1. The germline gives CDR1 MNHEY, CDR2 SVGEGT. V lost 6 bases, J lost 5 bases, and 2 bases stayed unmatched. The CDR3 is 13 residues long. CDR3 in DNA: TGTGCCAGCAGGCGGACAGGGGATCAGCCCCAGCATTTT. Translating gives CASRRTGDQPQHF.